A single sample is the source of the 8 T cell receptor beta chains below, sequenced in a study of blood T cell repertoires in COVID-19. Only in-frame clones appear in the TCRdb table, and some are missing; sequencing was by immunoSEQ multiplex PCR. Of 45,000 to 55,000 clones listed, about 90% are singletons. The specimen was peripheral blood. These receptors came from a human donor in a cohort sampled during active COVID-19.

The CDR3 is CATSDGLTPGELFF. Here the CDR3 DNA reads TGTGCCACCAGTGATGGACTTACCCCGGGGGAGCTGTTTTTT. The chain has TRBV24-1 and TRBJ2-2, with a tentative D call TRBD2 (5 bases). The CDR3 runs to 14 residues. CDR1 and CDR2 (germline): KGHDR, SFDVKD. V shed 3 bases and J shed 8 bases, with 12 bases lying between them.

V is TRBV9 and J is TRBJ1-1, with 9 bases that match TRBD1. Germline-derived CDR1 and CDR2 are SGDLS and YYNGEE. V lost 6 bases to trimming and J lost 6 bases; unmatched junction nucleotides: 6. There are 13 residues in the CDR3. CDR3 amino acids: CASTRGQGSEAFF. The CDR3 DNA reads TGTGCCAGCACCCGGGGACAGGGCTCTGAAGCTTTCTTT.

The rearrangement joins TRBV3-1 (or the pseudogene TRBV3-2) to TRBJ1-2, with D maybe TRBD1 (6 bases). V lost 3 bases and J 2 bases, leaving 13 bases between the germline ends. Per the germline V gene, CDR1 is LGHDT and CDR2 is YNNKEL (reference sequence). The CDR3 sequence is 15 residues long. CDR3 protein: CASSHLGGGNYGYTF. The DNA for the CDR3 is TGTGCCAGCAGCCACCTGGGAGGGGGGAACTATGGCTACACCTTC.

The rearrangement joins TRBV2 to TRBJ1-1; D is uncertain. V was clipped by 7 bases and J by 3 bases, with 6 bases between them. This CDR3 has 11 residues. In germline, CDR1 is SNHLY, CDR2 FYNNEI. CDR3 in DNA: TGTGCCAGCACGCGGGACACTGAAGCTTTCTTT. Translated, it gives CASTRDTEAFF.

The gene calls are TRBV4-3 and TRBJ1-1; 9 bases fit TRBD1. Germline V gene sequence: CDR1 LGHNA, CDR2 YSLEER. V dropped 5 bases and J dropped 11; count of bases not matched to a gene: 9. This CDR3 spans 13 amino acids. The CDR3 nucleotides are TGCGCCAGCAGCAAGTCAATCGACAGGGGGGCTTTCTTT. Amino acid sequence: CASSKSIDRGAFF.

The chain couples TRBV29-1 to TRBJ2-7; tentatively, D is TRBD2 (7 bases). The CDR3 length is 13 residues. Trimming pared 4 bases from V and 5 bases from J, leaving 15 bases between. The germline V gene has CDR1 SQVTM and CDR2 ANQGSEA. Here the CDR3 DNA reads TGCAGCGTTGGGGGGGGCCTCGCGAACGAGCAGTACTTC. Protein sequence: CSVGGGLANEQYF.

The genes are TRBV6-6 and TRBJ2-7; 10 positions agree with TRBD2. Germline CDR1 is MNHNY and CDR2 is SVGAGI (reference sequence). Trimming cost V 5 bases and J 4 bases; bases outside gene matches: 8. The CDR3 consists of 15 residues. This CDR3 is CASSKLAGAVYEQYF. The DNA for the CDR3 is TGTGCCAGCAGTAAGCTAGCGGGGGCCGTATACGAGCAGTACTTC.

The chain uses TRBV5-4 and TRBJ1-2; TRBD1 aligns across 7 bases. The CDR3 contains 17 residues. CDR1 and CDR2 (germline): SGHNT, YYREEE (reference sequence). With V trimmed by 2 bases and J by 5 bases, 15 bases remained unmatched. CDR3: CASSFAPGTVQGYGYTF. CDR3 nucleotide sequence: TGTGCCAGCAGCTTCGCTCCCGGGACAGTACAGGGATATGGCTACACCTTC.